Sequencing of this TCR beta chain was carried out in a study of T cells in localized non-small cell lung cancer (TCRdb year 2020). In terms of the full investigation: The study analyzed T cell repertoires of approximately 240 early-stage NSCLC patients, comparing tumors and uninvolved tumor-adjacent lungs. NSCLC patients had a mean age of around 70 years, and about 140 were male and 107 female. The cohort comprised 236 treatment-naïve NSCLC patients with resected, localized lung tumors.

What the work shows at the level of the full study, not this receptor alone: Of the top 100 tumor clones, a median of roughly 53 were detected in paired uninvolved adjacent lung; about 28 were also among that lung's top 100. Because the study design was exploratory, TCR variables were selected using unadjusted p-values without false-discovery rate correction. Uninvolved tumor-adjacent lung showed the highest T cell clonality, higher than tumor, which suggests more focused antigenic responses in the uninvolved tumor-adjacent lung. Because multi-region tumor sequencing was not done, intratumor heterogeneity could not be ruled out. Higher T cell density in blood was associated with longer overall survival, whereas higher clonality in adjacent lung was associated with shorter survival.

From a lookup of the germline V gene, CDR1 and CDR2 are KGHSH and LQKENI. Ends trimmed: V by 9 bases, J by 0 bases; bases unmatched to a gene: 13. The CDR3 covers 16 residues, taking in both the cysteine and the phenylalanine. The kept DNA is CDR3 alone, 48 bases in frame from the first base. With regard to this clone: The specificity of this receptor is unknown. No base-level quality is on record; no much larger clone is a single base apart.

At diagnosis, peripheral blood, uninvolved tumor-adjacent lung and tumor were collected and stored as a combination of fresh-frozen and FFPE material. For TCR repertoire profiling, the blood samples were analyzed as peripheral blood mononuclear cells. The immunoSEQ Assay was used to sequence TCR beta CDR3 regions from DNA. As for the original processing: T cell density was computed as TCR beta template counts normalized to usable DNA estimated by amplifying housekeeping genes. Richness was estimated with the preseqR package, extrapolating to 400,000 templates for PBMC samples and 120,000 templates for tissue samples. Clonality was calculated as one minus Pielou's evenness. To identify tissue-enriched TCRs, differential abundance testing was run on productive amino-acid clonotypes with a minimum total count of 5 and an alpha of 0.1. The Jaccard Index and the Morisita Overlap Index were used to measure how much the repertoires overlapped between compartments. GLIPH grouped TCR beta CDR3s together with public tetramer-defined viral CDR3s, and a viral motif had to include at least three viral sequences and show V-gene enrichment. The table comes from immuneACCESS by way of TCRdb, which keeps in-frame sequences with V and J called. Part of the clones is missing from these tables; in studies checked, under half for an unresolved V gene and the rest for unknown reasons. V, J and clone size derive from that table, while D and trimming were established from the DNA sequence. The table for this sample lists around 92,000 clones; approximately 90% of them were counted only once. Over 3.5% of the sample lies in the top ten.

The sample in question was PBMCs, obtained before any cancer treatment. This TCR came from a woman aged 35-75 years with stage II squamous cell lung carcinoma. The sequence links TRBV18 to TRBJ1-1; the central 7 bases match TRBD1. The CDR3 region reads CASFSTSTGMNTEAFF. The sequenced DNA: TGTGCCAGTTTTTCCACTTCGACAGGGATGAACACTGAAGCTTTCTTT.